This TCR beta chain came from a study of OX40 agonist ivuxolimab in advanced cancers. Study in general: Ivuxolimab was delivered to patients intravenously every 2 weeks at doses spanning 0.01 to 10 mg/kg. Participants could have had prior anti-PD-1, anti-PD-L1 or anti-CTLA-4 therapy, and approximately 40% had some. Study findings and constraints: Among the least clonally expanded were partial responders at 0.1-3.0 mg/kg.

To note about this clone: Its specificity is unknown.

The V gene's germline CDR1 is SEHNR and CDR2 FQNEAQ (reference sequence). The CDR3 runs 13 residues. V lost 5 bases to trimming and J lost 2 bases, with 9 bases between them. TCRdb's copy holds only in-frame clones and misses some; the assay was immunoSEQ multiplex PCR. This repertoire shows about 37,000 clones, roughly 87% found once; its top ten account for over 15%. The genes are TRBV7-9 and TRBJ2-5; D may be TRBD2 (5 bases). The clonotype was recovered from an adult with an advanced solid tumor such as melanoma, head and neck, liver or kidney cancer. Sample: CD4+ or CD8+ T cells sorted from blood, taken in a trial of the OX40 agonist ivuxolimab. CDR3 region: CASSLPGQETQYF. CDR3 DNA: TGTGCCAGCAGCCTCCCGGGGCAAGAGACCCAGTACTTC.